Below are 20 T cell receptor beta chains sequenced from a single sample in a study of post-analysis software for immune sequencing data (dated by TCRdb to 2014 to 2015). Overall study results and their limits: Significantly higher frequencies in patients than in controls were found for roughly 5 TRBV segments, including TRBV5-6, TRBV5-1 and TRBV20-1.

Receptor libraries were prepared by PCR. Sequencing relied on an Illumina HiSeq 2500. To reduce PCR and sequencing biases, unique molecular identifiers were built into the TCR beta cDNA libraries. TCRdb reprocessed the public reads (quality trimming at Q25 with fastp, clone calling with MiXCR) and kept in-frame beta chains. Each CDR3 protein appears once, grouped with its most common genes and DNA. The sample table records 600,000 to 750,000 distinct CDR3 sequences; 55% to 60% of these occur just once. The ten largest clones add up to 11% of the sample. These receptors lack a known antigen. The sample taken for sequencing was blood. These TCRs come from a girl aged 2-10 years with multiple sclerosis.

The genes are TRBV14 and TRBJ1-5; a weak D match, TRBD1 (5 bases). The ends were cut back, 1 base at V and 7 bases at J, with 11 bases in the middle. The CDR3 has 14 residues. Germline lookup yields CDR1 SGHDN and CDR2 FVKESK. Here the CDR3 reads CASSQGGPGQPQHF. The CDR3 coding sequence is TGTGCCAGCAGCCAAGGGGGCCCAGGGCAGCCCCAGCATTTT.

V gene TRBV9 combines with J gene TRBJ2-1, with D perhaps being TRBD1 or TRBD2 (5 bases each). V lost 0 bases to trimming and J lost 14 bases, with 15 bases between them. This CDR3 is built from 13 residues. The germline CDR1 and CDR2 sequences are SGDLS and YYNGEE. Here the CDR3 reads CASSVVTPGRKFF. CDR3 nucleotides: TGTGCCAGCAGCGTAGTGACCCCGGGACGTAAGTTCTTC.

V is TRBV7-2 and J is TRBJ2-5; weak D call: TRBD2 (7 bases). Germline V CDR1 and CDR2: SGHTA, FQGNSA. V gave up 2 bases and J gave up 5 bases, with 18 bases separating them. There are 16 residues in the CDR3. The CDR3 coding sequence is TGTGCCAGCAGCTTAAGGGGGACGGGGGGACCGGAGACCCAGTACTTC. Its protein product is CASSLRGTGGPETQYF.

The chain recombines TRBV20-1 with TRBJ2-3; 7 bases map to TRBD2. V gave up 1 base and J gave up 6 bases; unmatched junction bases: 7. The CDR3 loop spans 14 amino acids. Germline values: CDR1 DFQATT, CDR2 SNEGSKA (reference sequence). CDR3 loop: CSARVGLEDDTQYF. The CDR3 nucleotides read TGCAGTGCTAGAGTAGGACTAGAGGACGATACGCAGTATTTT.

The chain uses TRBV15 and TRBJ2-1; D not certain. Trimming shortened V by 4 bases and J by 8 bases, and 15 bases separated the two germline ends. Per germline, CDR1 LNHNV and CDR2 YYDKDF (reference sequence). CDR3 length equals 14 residues. CDR3 nucleotide sequence: TGTGCCACCAGCATGCCACATCAAGGCGATGAGCAGTTCTTC. Translated: CATSMPHQGDEQFF.

The V gene is TRBV15, the J gene TRBJ2-1, with D possibly being TRBD1 (6 bases). The CDR3 loop spans 17 amino acids. V lost 1 base and J lost 9, with 22 bases in between. Germline lookup yields CDR1 LNHNV and CDR2 YYDKDF (reference sequence). The CDR3 nucleotides read TGTGCCACCAGCAGAGGTCTCCGAGACAGGTTAGGAGGTGAGCAGTTCTTC. This encodes CATSRGLRDRLGGEQFF.

This clonotype appeared a single time. The chain uses TRBV2 and TRBJ2-7, with D uncertain. V shed 5 bases and J shed 0 bases, with 20 bases lying between them. The CDR3 covers 17 residues. Germline lookup yields CDR1 SNHLY and CDR2 FYNNEI. In nucleotides, the CDR3 is TGTGCCAGCAGTCCACAGCCCTCGGTCCTGAGCTCCTACGAGCAGTACTTC. Amino acid sequence: CASSPQPSVLSSYEQYF.

At least ten counts were recorded for this clonotype. The gene calls are TRBV7-2 and TRBJ2-5; TRBD1 agrees at 7 bases. Trimming cost V 1 base and J 6 bases; bases outside gene matches: 5. The CDR3 totals 14 residues. Per the germline V gene, CDR1 is SGHTA and CDR2 is FQGNSA. CDR3: CASSLGGGRKTQYF. In DNA, the CDR3 is TGTGCCAGCAGCTTAGGAGGGGGCAGAAAGACCCAGTACTTC.

The table lists this clonotype with a few counts. CDR3 nucleotide sequence: TGTGCCAGCAGCTTAATGACTGGAGGGCAGGGATATGGCTACACCTTC. This translates into CASSLMTGGQGYGYTF. V is TRBV7-2 and J is TRBJ1-2, with D maybe TRBD1 (5 bases). Germline V gene lookup returns CDR1 SGHTA and CDR2 FQGNSA. The V end was cut by 2 bases, the J end by 5 bases, with 18 bases between. The CDR3 has 16 amino acids.

This sequence joins TRBV2 and TRBJ1-1, with a tentative D call TRBD1 (5 bases). With 3 bases removed from V and 3 bases from J, the gap between germline ends came to 14 bases. Germline lookup yields CDR1 SNHLY and CDR2 FYNNEI. The CDR3 spans 15 residues. The chain's CDR3 is CASSDSGGGDTEAFF. CDR3 coding DNA: TGTGCCAGCAGTGATTCAGGCGGGGGGGACACTGAAGCTTTCTTT.

The V and J genes are TRBV10-3 and TRBJ2-3; 14 nucleotides line up with TRBD2. CDR3 size: 16 residues. The germline gives CDR1 ENHRY, CDR2 SYGVKD. With V trimmed by 6 bases and J by 4 bases, 6 bases remained unmatched. This CDR3 is CAIRGGLAGDPDTQYF. DNA for the CDR3: TGTGCCATCAGAGGGGGACTAGCGGGAGACCCAGATACGCAGTATTTT.

The chain recombines TRBV5-1 with TRBJ2-3, with D perhaps being TRBD1 or TRBD2 (6 bases each). The germline CDR1 and CDR2 sequences are SGHRS and YFSETQ. CDR3 length: 16 amino acids. Trimming left V 2 bases short and J 2 bases short, with 15 bases between. For the CDR3, the DNA is TGCGCCAGCAGCTTAGGGGGGATCGAGCCCACAGATACGCAGTATTTT. Translated, it gives CASSLGGIEPTDTQYF.

The chain is built from TRBV20-1 and TRBJ2-1; 8 positions match TRBD1. Unmatched junction bases numbered 7, after V lost 1 base and J lost 2 bases. The CDR3 is 16 amino acids. The V gene's germline CDR1 is DFQATT and CDR2 SNEGSKA (reference sequence). The CDR3 spells CSARVPGTGPYNEQFF. The CDR3 coding sequence is TGCAGTGCTAGAGTTCCCGGGACAGGTCCCTACAATGAGCAGTTCTTC.

This clonotype was picked up one time. This sequence joins TRBV5-6 and TRBJ1-5, with TRBD1 matching 9 bases. The germline V gene encodes CDR1 SGHDT and CDR2 YYEEEE. CDR3 length: 15 amino acids. Trimming took 0 bases from V and 6 from J; bases not matched to a gene: 4. CDR3 loop: CASSLGTGAGQPQHF. Written as DNA, the CDR3 is TGTGCCAGCAGCTTGGGGACAGGGGCCGGTCAGCCCCAGCATTTT.

This clonotype occurred a few times. The junction departs from germline at one end; a sequencing error may be responsible. The chain is built from TRBV7-9 and TRBJ2-3; 11 nucleotides agree with TRBD2. The CDR3 totals 16 residues. CDR1 is SEHNR and CDR2 is FQNEAQ in the germline V gene (reference sequence). The CDR3 sequence: CASSSTSGDPTTSQYF. CDR3 sequence (DNA): TGTGCCAGTAGCTCGACTAGCGGGGATCCTACCACCTCGCAGTATTTT.

This sequence joins TRBV3-1 and TRBJ1-5, with a possible D match to TRBD1 (5 bases). This CDR3 region has 18 residues. CDR1 LGHDT and CDR2 YNNKEL come from the germline V gene (reference sequence). V lost 0 bases, J lost 0 bases, and 15 bases lay in between. The CDR3 DNA sequence: TGTGCCAGCAGCCAAGAGGCAGGGCGACAACTTAGCAATCAGCCCCAGCATTTT. It specifies CASSQEAGRQLSNQPQHF.

The chain links TRBV20-1 to TRBJ1-2, with 8 bases aligning to TRBD1. Germline assignment: CDR1 DFQATT and CDR2 SNEGSKA (reference sequence). This CDR3 contains 14 residues. With 5 bases clipped from V and 2 bases from J, the junction kept 7 bases outside the gene matches. The CDR3 region is CSALDRGENYGYTF. The CDR3 coding sequence is TGCAGTGCTCTCGACAGGGGAGAAAACTATGGCTACACCTTC.

The rearrangement joins TRBV29-1 to TRBJ2-1; D remains ambiguous. Germline CDR1 and CDR2: SQVTM and ANQGSEA. The length of the CDR3 is 12 residues. The V and J ends lost 4 bases and 4 bases respectively, with 8 bases between them. CDR3 amino acids: CSVGDTYNEQFF. The CDR3 DNA reads as TGCAGCGTTGGAGACACTTACAATGAGCAGTTCTTC.

The chain couples TRBV7-2 to TRBJ2-3; unclear D gene. The CDR3 runs 16 residues. Trimming took off 5 bases at V and 2 bases at J, with 17 bases between the two ends. Germline lookup yields CDR1 SGHTA and CDR2 FQGNSA. CDR3: CASSPTPGPSTDTQYF. The DNA of the CDR3 is TGTGCCAGCAGCCCAACTCCGGGCCCCTCCACAGATACGCAGTATTTT.

This clonotype was recorded a few times. The chain recombines TRBV5-1 with TRBJ2-7, with 13 bases fitting TRBD2. This CDR3 region has 18 residues. V shed 4 bases and J 2 bases; nucleotides not matched to a gene: 12. The germline V gene encodes CDR1 SGHRS and CDR2 YFSETQ. The CDR3 is CASSPARTSGSSAYEQYF. CDR3 nucleotide sequence: TGCGCCAGCAGCCCTGCGCGGACTAGCGGGAGTTCGGCCTACGAGCAGTACTTC. The whole variable domain, remainder taken from reference TRBV5-1 and TRBJ2-7, is KAGVTQTPRYLIKTRGQQVTLSCSPISGHRSVSWYQQTPGQGLQFLFEYFSETQRNKGNFPGRFSGRQFSNSRSEMNVSTLELGDSALYLCASSPARTSGSSAYEQYFGPGTRLTVT.